This paragraph reports one T cell receptor beta chain. This sample stems from a study of control samples from healthy donors and cancer patients. The method was immunoSEQ multiplex PCR; TCRdb's version includes in-frame clones alone and lacks a portion of them. The sample includes more than 30,000 clones, around 83% of them seen just once. The CDR3 totals 14 residues. Germline values: CDR1 SEHNR, CDR2 FQNEAQ (reference sequence). The germline V and J ends were trimmed by 3 bases and 1 base, with 7 bases remaining between them. The V and J genes are TRBV7-9 and TRBJ1-3; possibly TRBD1 for D (6 bases). Specimen: PBMCs. The source of this sequence is a woman aged 55-69 years with lung cancer. CDR3 in amino acids: CASSFQGSGNTIYF. The CDR3 coding sequence is TGTGCCAGCAGCTTCCAGGGGTCTGGAAACACCATATATTTT.